This TCR beta chain was retrieved from a study of cytomegalovirus exposure and HLA in healthy donors. Study-wide results and caveats: V segments that were indistinguishable, TRBV6-2 and TRBV6-3 among them, were omitted from analysis.

This clone appeared once. What it recognizes is unknown. This CDR3 is 19 amino acids long. Germline CDR1 is MRHNA and CDR2 is SNTAGT. With V trimmed by 0 bases and J by 3 bases, 16 bases remained unmatched. PCR was performed using 60 Vbeta and 13 Jbeta primers. TCRdb keeps only in-frame clones here, not all; method: immunoSEQ multiplex PCR. Of 150,000 to 200,000 clones listed, roughly 80% are singletons. This sequence was found in a man aged 25-45 years in good health and CMV-seropositive. This sequence joins TRBV6-4 and TRBJ2-7, with 8 bases matching TRBD2. What was sequenced was PBMCs. The CDR3 coding sequence is TGTGCCAGCAGTGACTCGGGAGAAGAGATGGCGGGGGGCCGCTACGAGCAGTACTTC. Residues: CASSDSGEEMAGGRYEQYF.